This entry features one T cell receptor beta chain sequence. The antigen is not known. These data come from a study of T-cell memory formation after mild COVID-19. Study summary: Largely, the TCR clusters proved donor specific. Findings of the study overall: Memory sampled before infection contained some responding clones, suggesting cross-reactive memory joined. Later expanders leaned toward CD4+, whereas clones contracting from day 15 to 85 were balanced CD4/CD8.

This CDR3 is 17 amino acids long. Germline trimming cut 0 bases from V and 2 bases from J; bases unmatched to any gene: 4. Germline V lookup: CDR1 LGHNA, CDR2 YSLEER. cDNA libraries for TCR alpha and TCR beta, carrying sample barcodes and UMIs, came from 5'RACE with constant-segment primers. From the 5' RACE reads, TCRdb called clonotypes with MiXCR, one entry per CDR3 protein. The sample has about 240,000 distinct CDR3 sequences, more than 8% seen once. The origin of this receptor is a man aged 18-30 years who had mild COVID-19 (a few samples of this study predate the infection). Cell type and time point are not known. The sequenced sample was PBMCs or a T cell subset sorted from them (not recorded which). The rearrangement uses TRBV4-3 and TRBJ1-6; TRBD1 matches 7 bases. In DNA, the CDR3 is TGCGCCAGCAGCCAAGATTGGGGACAGCCCTATAATTCACCCCTCCACTTT. Translated: CASSQDWGQPYNSPLHF.